This record covers a single T cell receptor (beta chain). Its antigen is as yet unknown. This entry is derived from a study of graft-versus-host responses after intestinal transplantation. Study-level background: Anti-thymocyte globulin induction, then tacrolimus and steroids for about three years, went to all recipients.

Study-wide results and caveats: There was an association between peak levels of circulating GvH clones and early post-transplant HvG declines.

Intraepithelial and lamina propria lymphocytes were isolated from graft specimens. Assay: immunoSEQ multiplex PCR; the TCRdb copy retains only in-frame clones and omits some. The sample has over 60,000 clones, roughly 90% seen once; the top ten hold about 1.7%. Trimming took off 0 bases at V and 0 bases at J, with 7 bases between the two ends. This CDR3 contains 14 residues. Germline CDR1 is SGHRS and CDR2 is YFSETQ. The TCR comes from a human patient who received an intestinal transplant, so some T cells may come from the graft donor. The material sequenced was ileum tissue, taken about 350 days after transplant. The chain couples TRBV5-1 to TRBJ2-7; no reliable D call. CDR3 nucleotides: TGCGCCAGCAGCTTGGGGTCTAGCTCCTACGAGCAGTACTTC. Translated, it gives CASSLGSSSYEQYF.